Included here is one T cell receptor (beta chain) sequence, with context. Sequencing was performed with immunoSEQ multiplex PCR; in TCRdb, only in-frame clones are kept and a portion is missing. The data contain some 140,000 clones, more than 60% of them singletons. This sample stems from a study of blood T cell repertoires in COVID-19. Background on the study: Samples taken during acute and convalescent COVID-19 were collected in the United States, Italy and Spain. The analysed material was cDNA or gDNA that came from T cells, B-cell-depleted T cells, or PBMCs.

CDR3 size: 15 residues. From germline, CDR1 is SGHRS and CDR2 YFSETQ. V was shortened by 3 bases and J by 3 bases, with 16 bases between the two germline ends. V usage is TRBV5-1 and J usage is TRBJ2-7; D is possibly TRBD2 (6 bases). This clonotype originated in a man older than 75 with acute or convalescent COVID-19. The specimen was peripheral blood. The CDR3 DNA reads TGCGCCAGCAGCTCGGAGGGGCGTCCTGGCTACGAGCAGTACTTC. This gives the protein CASSSEGRPGYEQYF.